One sample yielded the 30 T cell receptor beta chains listed below, sequenced in a study of T cell responses to AZD1222 COVID-19 vaccine. The assay was immunoSEQ multiplex PCR, and TCRdb's table has in-frame clones only and misses some. This table holds 150,000 to 200,000 clones, around 88% found once. The sequences come from peripheral blood, collected on day 0 of AZD1222 vaccination. Receptors were obtained from an adult in good health.

This sequence joins TRBV5-1 and TRBJ2-7, with D unclear. The V end was cut by 1 base, the J end by 6 bases, with 11 bases between. The length of the CDR3 is 13 residues. CDR1 and CDR2 from the germline V gene are SGHRS and YFSETQ. The CDR3 is CASSLFLGSEQYF. Written as DNA, the CDR3 is TGCGCCAGCAGCTTGTTTTTGGGTAGCGAGCAGTACTTC.

This clone was detected only once. The rearrangement links TRBV20-1 to TRBJ2-1; D uncertain. Germline assignment: CDR1 DFQATT and CDR2 SNEGSKA (reference sequence). The CDR3 is 15 amino acids. V was shortened by 3 bases and J by 1 base, with 13 bases between the two germline ends. CDR3 sequence (DNA): TGCAGTGCTAGTGAACAGTACCCTTCCTACAATGAGCAGTTCTTC. Encoded protein: CSASEQYPSYNEQFF.

This clone was observed a few times. The V and J genes are TRBV7-9 and TRBJ1-1; TRBD1 might be the D (6 bases). The CDR3 extends over 14 amino acids. Trimming pared 5 bases from V and 5 bases from J, leaving 15 bases between. Germline V lookup: CDR1 SEHNR, CDR2 FQNEAQ (reference sequence). CDR3 in amino acids: CASSLPGALTEAFF. CDR3 DNA sequence: TGTGCCAGCAGCCTTCCAGGGGCGCTTACTGAAGCTTTCTTT.

This clone was observed a single time. For the CDR3, the DNA is TGTGCCAGCACCAAGACGGGGGGCCAAGCGGATACGCAGTATTTT. This sequence encodes CASTKTGGQADTQYF. J is TRBJ2-3 and V is TRBV9; a weak D match, TRBD2 (7 bases). CDR3 length: 15 amino acids. Trimming stripped 6 bases from V and 6 bases from J, with 20 bases between. The germline V gene encodes CDR1 SGDLS and CDR2 YYNGEE.

The chain is built from TRBV2 and TRBJ1-1, with 7 positions matching TRBD1. The CDR3 is made up of 15 amino acids. CDR1 and CDR2 (germline): SNHLY, FYNNEI. With 4 bases clipped from V and 4 bases from J, the junction kept 9 bases outside the gene matches. The CDR3 region has the DNA TGTGCCAGCAGTGTCCGGGGGGCAGGGGGCACTGAAGCTTTCTTT. This gives the protein CASSVRGAGGTEAFF.

The genes are TRBV5-4 and TRBJ2-2; no definite D call. Trimming shortened V by 1 base and J by 6 bases, and 16 bases separated the two germline ends. Germline V lookup: CDR1 SGHNT, CDR2 YYREEE (reference sequence). This CDR3 is 16 amino acids long. The chain's CDR3 is CASSLNSAEMAGELFF. CDR3 DNA: TGTGCCAGCAGCTTGAATTCGGCCGAGATGGCCGGGGAGCTGTTTTTT.

This chain links TRBV23-1 with TRBJ2-4; 8 bases match TRBD2. Being an ORF, TRBV23-1 has a function that is uncertain. J gave up 1 base and V 4 bases, and 24 bases lay outside the gene matches. There are 22 residues in the CDR3. The CDR3 spells CASSPPAVNHFREGLAKNIQYF. As DNA, the CDR3 is TGCGCCAGCAGTCCCCCAGCAGTCAATCATTTTCGGGAGGGGTTGGCCAAAAACATTCAGTACTTC.

This clone was seen a handful of times. This rearrangement joins TRBV11-2 to TRBJ1-2; D is ambiguous. The length of the CDR3 is 14 residues. The germline V gene has CDR1 SGHAT and CDR2 FQNNGV. V was shortened by 4 bases and J by 4 bases, with 13 bases between the two germline ends. In DNA form, the CDR3 reads TGTGCCAGCAGCTCCCCGAGAGTTACCTATGGCTACACCTTC. This translates into CASSSPRVTYGYTF.

A single count supports this clone. The rearrangement links TRBV18 to TRBJ2-7; D gene uncertain. This CDR3 is 13 amino acids long. Trimming cost V 1 base and J 4 bases, with 8 bases left between them. Germline assignment: CDR1 KGHSH and CDR2 LQKENI. CDR3 DNA: TGTGCCAGCTCACCACAGGCGGAGTACGAGCAGTACTTC. Residues: CASSPQAEYEQYF. The entire variable domain, with the rest obtained from reference TRBV18 and TRBJ2-7, is as follows: NAGVMQNPRHLVRRRGQEARLRCSPMKGHSHVYWYRQLPEEGLKFMVYLQKENIIDESGMPKERFSAEFPKEGPSILRIQQVVRGDSAAYFCASSPQAEYEQYFGPGTRLTVT.

The chain combines TRBV5-1 with TRBJ2-7; TRBD1 might be the D (5 bases). Germline assignment: CDR1 SGHRS and CDR2 YFSETQ. V was clipped by 5 bases and J by 6 bases, with 18 bases between them. The CDR3 runs to 14 residues. The CDR3 here is CASSLGAGMGEQYF. The CDR3 nucleotides are TGCGCCAGCAGTTTAGGAGCAGGGATGGGCGAGCAGTACTTC.

J is TRBJ2-2 and V is TRBV18; D unresolved. V gave up 0 bases and J gave up 4 bases, with 9 bases separating them. The CDR3 is 15 amino acids. From germline, CDR1 is KGHSH and CDR2 LQKENI. CDR3: CASSPPNSLTGELFF. The CDR3 DNA reads TGTGCCAGCTCACCACCGAACTCCCTCACCGGGGAGCTGTTTTTT.

The CDR3 region has the DNA TGTGCCAGCAGCCCCTGGGACAGGGACACTGAAGCTTTCTTT. The encoded protein is CASSPWDRDTEAFF. The chain couples TRBV7-9 to TRBJ1-1, with 9 positions matching TRBD1. Losses at the gene ends were 5 bases for V and 3 bases for J; bases not matched to a gene: 4. CDR3 length: 14 residues. CDR1 SEHNR and CDR2 FQNEAQ come from the germline V gene (reference sequence).

This chain links TRBV30 with TRBJ1-2, with a weak D call TRBD1 (5 bases). The germline V and J ends were trimmed by 4 bases and 2 bases, with 14 bases remaining between them. This CDR3 contains 14 residues. Germline V CDR1 and CDR2: GTSNPN, SVGIG (reference sequence). The CDR3 region is CAWTSGVTNYGYTF. The CDR3 DNA reads TGTGCCTGGACCTCGGGGGTCACGAACTATGGCTACACCTTC.

The chain recombines TRBV6-1 with TRBJ2-3, with TRBD2 matching 7 bases. V lost 2 bases, J lost 2 bases, and 7 bases stayed unmatched. Germline-derived CDR1 and CDR2 are MNHNS and SASEGT. CDR3 length: 16 residues. The CDR3 protein is CASSEMGGGPTDTQYF. The CDR3 nucleotides are TGTGCCAGCAGTGAAATGGGGGGGGGACCCACAGATACGCAGTATTTT.

V is TRBV5-1 and J is TRBJ2-7; no firm D call. Germline loops: CDR1 SGHRS, CDR2 YFSETQ. V shed 0 bases and J shed 4 bases, with 11 bases lying between them. This CDR3 has 14 residues. CDR3 nucleotides: TGCGCCAGCAGCTTGGCCGTGATTGGATACGAGCAGTACTTC. Its translation is CASSLAVIGYEQYF.

This clone was detected once. The DNA of the CDR3 is TGCGCCAGCAGCTTGGAGGGACAGGGGGCCAGGGCCCTCCACTTT. It specifies CASSLEGQGARALHF. J is TRBJ1-6 and V is TRBV5-1, with 12 nucleotides matching TRBD1. V shed 0 bases, J shed 14 bases, and the junction held 6 bases outside the gene matches. This CDR3 has 15 amino acids. Germline loops: CDR1 SGHRS, CDR2 YFSETQ. Combining the CDR3 with reference TRBV5-1 and TRBJ1-6 gives the whole variable domain KAGVTQTPRYLIKTRGQQVTLSCSPISGHRSVSWYQQTPGQGLQFLFEYFSETQRNKGNFPGRFSGRQFSNSRSEMNVSTLELGDSALYLCASSLEGQGARALHFGNGTRLTVT.

This chain joins TRBV30 and TRBJ1-1, with D tentatively TRBD1 (5 bases). V gave up 0 bases and J gave up 4 bases, with 12 bases separating them. There are 14 residues in the CDR3. Looked up from germline, CDR1 is GTSNPN and CDR2 is SVGIG (reference sequence). CDR3 DNA sequence: TGTGCCTGGAGTGTAGCCAGGGCAGGCACTGAAGCTTTCTTT. Protein sequence: CAWSVARAGTEAFF.

The genes are TRBV7-6 and TRBJ1-4, with TRBD1 matching 8 bases. This CDR3 has 16 amino acids. J was trimmed by 8 bases and V by 1 base; bases with no gene match: 9. Per the germline V gene, CDR1 is SGHVS and CDR2 is FNYEAQ. CDR3 residues: CASSLGSGQVGEKLFF. As DNA, the CDR3 is TGTGCCAGCAGCTTAGGGTCGGGACAGGTTGGGGAAAAACTGTTTTTT.

The chain has TRBV3-1 (or the pseudogene TRBV3-2) and TRBJ1-4; the D gene is possibly TRBD1 (5 bases). Germline lookup yields CDR1 LGHDT and CDR2 YNNKEL (reference sequence). The CDR3 sequence is 16 residues long. V was cut by 3 bases and J by 8 bases, with 19 bases left in between. CDR3 coding DNA: TGTGCCAGCAGCCAGGTCGGGGCCGGTGGTGGAGAAAAACTGTTTTTT. This sequence encodes CASSQVGAGGGEKLFF.

This chain links TRBV10-1 with TRBJ2-2; 8 bases map to TRBD2. V shed 3 bases and J 6 bases; nucleotides not matched to a gene: 6. Germline loops: CDR1 WNHNN, CDR2 SYGVQD (reference sequence). The CDR3 totals 15 residues. The CDR3 DNA reads as TGCGCCAGCAGTGAATTGCGCGGGGGGTCCGGGGAGCTGTTTTTT. It codes for CASSELRGGSGELFF.

This clone occurred once. This chain uses TRBV2 with TRBJ2-7, with 7 bases aligning to TRBD1. Germline V CDR1 and CDR2: SNHLY, FYNNEI. This CDR3 contains 14 residues. With V trimmed by 3 bases and J by 1 base, 3 bases remained unmatched. CDR3 region: CASSDRDSSYEQYF. CDR3 bases: TGTGCCAGCAGTGACCGGGACAGTTCCTACGAGCAGTACTTC.

J is TRBJ2-5 and V is TRBV4-1; 10 nucleotides line up with TRBD1. CDR1 MGHRA and CDR2 YSYEKL come from the germline V gene. The CDR3 totals 16 residues. V lost 4 bases and J lost 4; bases outside the gene matches: 9. CDR3 loop: CASSLLPTGGVETQYF. CDR3 sequence (DNA): TGCGCCAGCAGCCTCTTACCGACAGGGGGCGTAGAGACCCAGTACTTC.

CDR3 in amino acids: CASGSEVSSYEQYF. In DNA form, the CDR3 reads TGTGCCAGCGGGTCGGAGGTGAGCTCCTACGAGCAGTACTTC. This chain links TRBV2 with TRBJ2-7; a weak D match, TRBD2 (5 bases). This CDR3 region has 14 residues. V was pared by 8 bases and J by 0 bases, with 14 bases between. Germline V CDR1 and CDR2: SNHLY, FYNNEI.

In its sample, this clone was seen once. This chain connects TRBV27 to TRBJ2-7; maybe TRBD1 (5 bases). This CDR3 region has 16 residues. CDR1 and CDR2 (germline): MNHEY, SMNVEV (reference sequence). Trimming took 5 bases from V and 4 from J, leaving 21 bases between them. The CDR3 spells CASSPPGTGYLYEQYF. CDR3 DNA sequence: TGTGCCAGCAGTCCCCCGGGTACAGGCTACCTATACGAGCAGTACTTC.

V and J are TRBV5-4 and TRBJ2-5; 7 bases map to TRBD1. With V trimmed by 4 bases and J by 1 base, 4 bases remained unmatched. From germline, CDR1 is SGHNT and CDR2 YYREEE (reference sequence). The CDR3 totals 14 residues. The CDR3 DNA is TGTGCCAGCAGCGCCGGGGACAGCCAAGAGACCCAGTACTTC. It translates to CASSAGDSQETQYF.

This chain connects TRBV28 to TRBJ2-1; 7 bases align to TRBD2. Germline CDR1 and CDR2: MDHEN and SYDVKM. The CDR3 sequence is 15 residues long. V gave up 4 bases and J gave up 0 bases; unmatched junction bases: 3. CDR3 loop: CASSSSGDSYNEQFF. In DNA, the CDR3 is TGTGCCAGCAGTTCCAGCGGGGACTCCTACAATGAGCAGTTCTTC.

In its sample, this clone was seen a few times. The chain joins TRBV6-5 to TRBJ2-4, with 9 nucleotides matching TRBD1. J lost 2 bases, V lost 8 bases, and 4 bases had no gene match. Germline V gene sequence: CDR1 MNHEY, CDR2 SVGAGI. The CDR3 loop spans 14 amino acids. The CDR3: CASGTGMSKNIQYF. In DNA, the CDR3 is TGTGCCAGCGGGACAGGGATGTCCAAAAACATTCAGTACTTC.

The chain employs TRBV29-1 and TRBJ1-1; D is perhaps TRBD1 (6 bases). V gave up 8 bases and J gave up 10 bases, with 17 bases separating them. The CDR3 sequence is 11 residues long. Germline assignment: CDR1 SQVTM and CDR2 ANQGSEA. DNA of the CDR3: TGCAGCCCGTACACAGGGAACGGAGCTTTCTTT. Its translation: CSPYTGNGAFF.

The chain uses TRBV30 and TRBJ1-3; no clear D. CDR1 is GTSNPN, CDR2 SVGIG, per germline (reference sequence). Trimming cost V 0 bases and J 1 base, with 4 bases left between them. This CDR3 has 13 amino acids. CDR3 loop: CAWSVSSGNTIYF. CDR3 DNA: TGTGCCTGGAGTGTGAGTTCTGGAAACACCATATATTTT. Variable domain in full (rest from reference TRBV30 and TRBJ1-3): SQTIHQWPATLVQPVGSPLSLECTVEGTSNPNLYWYRQAAGRGLQLLFYSVGIGQISSEVPQNLSASRPQDRQFILSSKKLLLSDSGFYLCAWSVSSGNTIYFGEGSWLTVV.

The chain recombines TRBV30 with TRBJ2-3; 8 bases are shared with TRBD2. Germline V lookup: CDR1 GTSNPN, CDR2 SVGIG (reference sequence). The CDR3 covers 14 residues. J was trimmed by 5 bases and V by 2 bases; bases with no gene match: 6. In DNA, the CDR3 is TGTGCCTGGAGTACCGGGGGGGCCTTAGATACGCAGTATTTT. It specifies CAWSTGGALDTQYF.